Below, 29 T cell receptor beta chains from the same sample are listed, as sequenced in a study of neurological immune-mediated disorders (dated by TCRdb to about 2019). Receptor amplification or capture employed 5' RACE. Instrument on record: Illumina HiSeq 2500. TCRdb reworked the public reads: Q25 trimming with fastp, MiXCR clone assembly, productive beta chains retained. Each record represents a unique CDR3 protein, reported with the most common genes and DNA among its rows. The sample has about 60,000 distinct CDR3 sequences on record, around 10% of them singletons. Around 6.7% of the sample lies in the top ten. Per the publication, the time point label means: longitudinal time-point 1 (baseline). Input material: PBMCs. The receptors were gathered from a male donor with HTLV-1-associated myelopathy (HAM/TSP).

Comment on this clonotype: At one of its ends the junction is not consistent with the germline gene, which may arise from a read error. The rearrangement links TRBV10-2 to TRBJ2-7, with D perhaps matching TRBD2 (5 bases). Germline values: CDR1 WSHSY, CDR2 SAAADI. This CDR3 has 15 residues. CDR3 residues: CASSHSLPGMNEQSF. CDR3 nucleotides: TGCGCCAGCAGTCACAGTCTCCCGGGGATGAACGAGCAGTCCTTC.

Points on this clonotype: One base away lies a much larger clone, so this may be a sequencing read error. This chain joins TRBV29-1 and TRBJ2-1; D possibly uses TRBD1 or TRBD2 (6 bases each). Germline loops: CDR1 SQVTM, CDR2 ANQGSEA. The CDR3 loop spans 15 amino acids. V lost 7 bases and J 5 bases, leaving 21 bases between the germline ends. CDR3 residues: CSDRKGKGGNNEQFF. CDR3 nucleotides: TGCAGCGACCGGAAAGGGAAAGGGGGGAACAATGAGCAGTTCTTC.

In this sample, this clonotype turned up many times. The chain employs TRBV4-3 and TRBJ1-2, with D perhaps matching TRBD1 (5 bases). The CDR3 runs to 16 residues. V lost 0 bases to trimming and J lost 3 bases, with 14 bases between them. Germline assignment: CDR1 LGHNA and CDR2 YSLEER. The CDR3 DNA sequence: TGCGCCAGCAGCCAAGATAGGAGACAGATGTACTATGGCTACACCTTC. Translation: CASSQDRRQMYYGYTF.

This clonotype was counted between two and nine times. DNA for the CDR3: TGTGCCACCCTTACCACTAGCGGGGGGGCCGGCGGGGAGCTGTTTTTT. Its protein product is CATLTTSGGAGGELFF. The chain has TRBV19 and TRBJ2-2, with 13 nucleotides matching TRBD2. The germline CDR1 and CDR2 sequences are LNHDA and SQIVND (reference sequence). The CDR3 covers 16 residues. Trimming removed 10 bases from V and 7 bases from J; junction bases left unmatched: 12. Supplemented by reference TRBV19 and TRBJ2-2, the full variable domain reads DGGITQSPKYLFRKEGQNVTLSCEQNLNHDAMYWYRQDPGQGLRLIYYSQIVNDFQKGDIAEGYSVSREKKESFPLTVTSAQKNPTAFYLCATLTTSGGAGGELFFGEGSRLTVL.

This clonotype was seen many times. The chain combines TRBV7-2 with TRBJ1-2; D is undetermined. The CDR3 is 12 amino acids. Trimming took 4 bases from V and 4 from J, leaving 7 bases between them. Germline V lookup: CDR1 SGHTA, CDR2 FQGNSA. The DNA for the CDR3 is TGTGCCAGCAGCTCCGACATCTATGGCTACACCTTC. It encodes CASSSDIYGYTF.

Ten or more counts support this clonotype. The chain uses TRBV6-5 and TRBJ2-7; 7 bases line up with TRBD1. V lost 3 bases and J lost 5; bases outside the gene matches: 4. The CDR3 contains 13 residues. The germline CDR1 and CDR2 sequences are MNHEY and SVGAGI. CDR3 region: CASSYYRGDEQYF. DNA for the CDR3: TGTGCCAGCAGTTATTACAGGGGTGACGAGCAGTACTTC.

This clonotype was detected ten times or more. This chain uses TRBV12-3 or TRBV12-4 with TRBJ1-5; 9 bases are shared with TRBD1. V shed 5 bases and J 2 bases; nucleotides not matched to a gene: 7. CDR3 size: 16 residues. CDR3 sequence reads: CASSPGTGTGNQPQHF. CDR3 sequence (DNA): TGTGCCAGCAGTCCCGGGACAGGGACCGGCAATCAGCCCCAGCATTTT.

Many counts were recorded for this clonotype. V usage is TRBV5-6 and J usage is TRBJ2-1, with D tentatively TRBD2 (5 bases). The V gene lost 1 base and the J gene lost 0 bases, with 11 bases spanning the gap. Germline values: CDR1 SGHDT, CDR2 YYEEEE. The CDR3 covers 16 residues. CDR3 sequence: CASSLWQGSSYNEQFF. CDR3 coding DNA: TGTGCCAGCAGCTTGTGGCAAGGGAGCTCCTACAATGAGCAGTTCTTC.

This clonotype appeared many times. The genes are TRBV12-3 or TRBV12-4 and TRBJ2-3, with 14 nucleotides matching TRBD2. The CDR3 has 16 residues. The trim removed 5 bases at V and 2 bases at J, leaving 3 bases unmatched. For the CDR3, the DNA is TGTGCCAGCAGTCGACTAGCGGGGGGGTACACAGATACGCAGTATTTT. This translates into CASSRLAGGYTDTQYF.

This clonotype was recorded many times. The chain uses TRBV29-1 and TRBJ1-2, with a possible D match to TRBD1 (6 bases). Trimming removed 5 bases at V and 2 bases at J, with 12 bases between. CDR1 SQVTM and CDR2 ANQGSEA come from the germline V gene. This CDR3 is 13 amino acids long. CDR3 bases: TGCAGCGTTACCCCTGGGACAAACTATGGCTACACCTTC. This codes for CSVTPGTNYGYTF.

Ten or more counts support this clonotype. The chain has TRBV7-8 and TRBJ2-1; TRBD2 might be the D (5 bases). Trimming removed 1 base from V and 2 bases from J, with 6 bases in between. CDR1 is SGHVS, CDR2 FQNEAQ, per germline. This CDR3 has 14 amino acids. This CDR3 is CASSLVTTYNEQFF. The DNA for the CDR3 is TGTGCCAGCAGCTTAGTGACTACCTACAATGAGCAGTTCTTC.

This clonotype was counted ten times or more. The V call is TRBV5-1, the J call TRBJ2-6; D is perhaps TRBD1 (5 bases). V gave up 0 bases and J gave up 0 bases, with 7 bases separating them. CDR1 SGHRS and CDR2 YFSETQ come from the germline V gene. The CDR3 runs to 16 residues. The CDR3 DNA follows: TGCGCCAGCAGCTTGGGGGGCGCCTCTGGGGCCAACGTCCTGACTTTC. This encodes CASSLGGASGANVLTF.

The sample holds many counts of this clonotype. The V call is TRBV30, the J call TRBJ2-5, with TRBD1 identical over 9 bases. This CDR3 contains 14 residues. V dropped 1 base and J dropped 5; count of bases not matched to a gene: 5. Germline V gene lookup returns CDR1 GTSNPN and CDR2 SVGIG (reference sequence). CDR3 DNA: TGTGCCTGGAGTGCGGGACAGGGAGCCGAGACCCAGTACTTC. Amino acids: CAWSAGQGAETQYF.

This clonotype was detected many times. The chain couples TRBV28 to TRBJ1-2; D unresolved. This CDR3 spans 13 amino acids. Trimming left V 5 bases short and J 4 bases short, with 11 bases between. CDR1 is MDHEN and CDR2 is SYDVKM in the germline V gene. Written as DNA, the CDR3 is TGTGCCAGCAGTCCCCGCCCGGGCTATGGCTACACCTTC. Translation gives CASSPRPGYGYTF.

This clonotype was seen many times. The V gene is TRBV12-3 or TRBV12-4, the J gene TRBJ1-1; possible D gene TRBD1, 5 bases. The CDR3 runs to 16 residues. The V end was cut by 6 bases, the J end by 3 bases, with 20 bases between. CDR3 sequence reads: CASSLGLWRDDTEAFF. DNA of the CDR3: TGTGCCAGCAGCCTGGGGCTATGGAGGGACGACACTGAAGCTTTCTTT.

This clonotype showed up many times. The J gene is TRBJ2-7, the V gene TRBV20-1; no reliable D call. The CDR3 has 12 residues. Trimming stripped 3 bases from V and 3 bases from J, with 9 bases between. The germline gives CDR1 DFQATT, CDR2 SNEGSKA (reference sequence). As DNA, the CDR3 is TGCAGTGCTAGGACACCAAACTACGAGCAGTACTTC. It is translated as CSARTPNYEQYF.

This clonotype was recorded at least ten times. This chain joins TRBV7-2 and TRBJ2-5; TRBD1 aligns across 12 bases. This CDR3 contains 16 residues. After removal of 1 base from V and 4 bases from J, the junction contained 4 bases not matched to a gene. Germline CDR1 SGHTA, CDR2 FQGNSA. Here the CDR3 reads CASSLVGTGGAETQYF. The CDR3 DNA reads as TGTGCCAGCAGCTTAGTCGGGACAGGGGGCGCAGAGACCCAGTACTTC.

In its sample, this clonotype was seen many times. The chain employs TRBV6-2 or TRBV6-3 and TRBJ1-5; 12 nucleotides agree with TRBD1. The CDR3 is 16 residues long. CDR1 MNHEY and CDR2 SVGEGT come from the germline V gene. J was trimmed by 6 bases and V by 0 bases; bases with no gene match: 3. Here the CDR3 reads CASSYSGTGGVQPQHF. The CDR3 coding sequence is TGTGCCAGCAGTTACTCCGGGACAGGGGGCGTTCAGCCCCAGCATTTT.

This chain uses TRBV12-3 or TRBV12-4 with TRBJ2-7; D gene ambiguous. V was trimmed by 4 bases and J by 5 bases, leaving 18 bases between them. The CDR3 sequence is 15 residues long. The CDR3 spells CASSSPRTRGDEQYF. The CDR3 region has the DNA TGTGCCAGCAGTTCACCCCGGACCCGAGGCGACGAGCAGTACTTC.

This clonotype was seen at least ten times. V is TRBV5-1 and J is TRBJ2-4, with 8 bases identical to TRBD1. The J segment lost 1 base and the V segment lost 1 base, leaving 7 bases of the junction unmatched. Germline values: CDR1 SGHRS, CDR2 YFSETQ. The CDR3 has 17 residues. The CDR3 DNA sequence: TGCGCCAGCAGCTTGCAGGGGGCAGTGATCGCCAAAAACATTCAGTACTTC. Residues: CASSLQGAVIAKNIQYF.

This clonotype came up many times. This CDR3 is CSARSFLGQNTEAFF. The CDR3 DNA is TGCAGTGCTAGGTCCTTCCTAGGACAGAACACTGAAGCTTTCTTT. The chain combines TRBV20-1 with TRBJ1-1; possibly TRBD1 for D (5 bases). Deletions cut 3 bases from V and 1 base from J, with 15 bases between. This CDR3 comprises 15 residues. Germline-derived CDR1 and CDR2 are DFQATT and SNEGSKA (reference sequence).

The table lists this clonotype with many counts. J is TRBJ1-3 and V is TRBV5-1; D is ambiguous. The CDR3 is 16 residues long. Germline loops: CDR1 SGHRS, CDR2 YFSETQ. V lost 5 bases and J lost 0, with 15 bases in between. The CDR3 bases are TGCGCCAGCAGTCTTCCGTCTTCGGGCTCTGGAAACACCATATATTTT. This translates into CASSLPSSGSGNTIYF.

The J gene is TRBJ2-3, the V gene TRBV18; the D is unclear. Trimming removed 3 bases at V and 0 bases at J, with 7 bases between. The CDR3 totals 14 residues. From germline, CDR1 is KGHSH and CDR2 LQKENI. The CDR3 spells CASSPNRSTDTQYF. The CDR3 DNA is TGTGCCAGCTCACCTAATCGTAGCACAGATACGCAGTATTTT.

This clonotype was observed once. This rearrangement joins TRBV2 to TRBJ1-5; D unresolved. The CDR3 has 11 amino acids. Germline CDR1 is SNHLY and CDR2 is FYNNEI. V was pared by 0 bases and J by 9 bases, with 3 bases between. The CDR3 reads CASSEALPQHF. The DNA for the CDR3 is TGTGCCAGCAGTGAAGCCTTGCCCCAGCATTTT.

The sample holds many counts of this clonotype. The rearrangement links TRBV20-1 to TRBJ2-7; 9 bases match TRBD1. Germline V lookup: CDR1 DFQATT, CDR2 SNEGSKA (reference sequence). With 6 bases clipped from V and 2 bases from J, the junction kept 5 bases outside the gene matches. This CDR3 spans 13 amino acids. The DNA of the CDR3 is TGCAGTGCCACCGGGACAGGGACCTACGAGCAGTACTTC. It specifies CSATGTGTYEQYF.

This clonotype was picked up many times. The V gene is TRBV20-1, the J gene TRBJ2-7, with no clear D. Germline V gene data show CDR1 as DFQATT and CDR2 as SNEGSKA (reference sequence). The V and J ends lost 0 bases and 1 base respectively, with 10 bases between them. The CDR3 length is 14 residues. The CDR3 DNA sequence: TGCAGTGCTAGAGAGGGTAGTCGTTCCTACGAGCAGTACTTC. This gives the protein CSAREGSRSYEQYF.

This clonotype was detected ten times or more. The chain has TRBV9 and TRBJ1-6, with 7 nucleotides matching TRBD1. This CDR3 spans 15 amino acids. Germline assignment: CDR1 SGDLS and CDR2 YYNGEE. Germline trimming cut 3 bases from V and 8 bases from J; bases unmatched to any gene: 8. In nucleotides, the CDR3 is TGTGCCAGCAGCGATCAGGGGGGGGAACATTCACCCCTCCACTTT. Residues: CASSDQGGEHSPLHF.

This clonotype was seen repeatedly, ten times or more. CDR3: CASSKLGQGVSGQFF. The CDR3 DNA sequence: TGTGCCAGCAGCAAACTGGGACAGGGAGTCAGTGGGCAGTTCTTC. The chain carries TRBV7-9 and TRBJ2-1; 9 bases match TRBD1. This CDR3 has 15 amino acids. Germline V gene sequence: CDR1 SEHNR, CDR2 FQNEAQ (reference sequence). V dropped 5 bases and J dropped 12; count of bases not matched to a gene: 14.

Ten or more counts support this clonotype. The CDR3 spells CSASSGRDYGYTF. CDR3 nucleotide sequence: TGCAGTGCTAGTTCGGGACGGGACTATGGCTACACCTTC. This chain links TRBV20-1 with TRBJ1-2; maybe TRBD1 (5 bases). With 3 bases removed from V and 3 bases from J, the gap between germline ends came to 11 bases. The germline V gene encodes CDR1 DFQATT and CDR2 SNEGSKA (reference sequence). This CDR3 has 13 amino acids.